A selection of T cell receptor beta chains follows, all from one sample in a study of cytomegalovirus exposure and HLA in healthy donors. Profiled with immunoSEQ multiplex PCR; TCRdb holds only in-frame clones, not every one. The repertoire consists of 200,000 to 250,000 clones, with just over 75% occurring once and the leading ten covering 2.5% to 3%. Sample: PBMCs. All receptors derive from an older woman in good health and CMV-seropositive. Both conserved end residues are part of each CDR3. The D gene is left open where the match is weak. Expanded clones are given a class, and other clones once, few, many or no size at all.

D gene: TRBD1; clone size: .; J gene: TRBJ2-2; V gene: TRBV5-4; CDR3 DNA: TGTGCCAGCAGCAACAGGGGGGGGGAGCTGTTTTTT; CDR3 protein: CASSNRGGELFF
D gene: .; clone size: .; J gene: TRBJ1-1; V gene: TRBV6-6; CDR3 DNA: TGTGCCAGCAGTAAACAGGGAAACACTGAAGCTTTCTTT; CDR3 protein: CASSKQGNTEAFF
D gene: TRBD2; clone size: .; J gene: TRBJ2-1; V gene: TRBV7-2; CDR3 DNA: TGTGCCAGCAGCTTAAGGCCTAGCGGAAACTCCTACAATGAGCAGTTCTTC; CDR3 protein: CASSLRPSGNSYNEQFF
D gene: .; clone size: .; J gene: TRBJ2-2; V gene: TRBV5-1; CDR3 DNA: TGCGCCAGCAGGACAGGAACGAACACCGGGGAGCTGTTTTTT; CDR3 protein: CASRTGTNTGELFF
D gene: .; clone size: few; J gene: TRBJ2-7; V gene: TRBV27; CDR3 DNA: TGTGCCAGCAGTTTAGGGTCAGGGCCCACCTACGAGCAGTACTTC; CDR3 protein: CASSLGSGPTYEQYF
D gene: .; clone size: .; J gene: TRBJ2-4; V gene: TRBV5-6; CDR3 DNA: TGTGCCAGCAGCCTCATAGCGGTAGCCAAAAACATTCAGTACTTC; CDR3 protein: CASSLIAVAKNIQYF
D gene: TRBD1; clone size: .; J gene: TRBJ1-2; V gene: TRBV19; CDR3 DNA: TGTGCCAGTAGTACCACAGGGGTCGGTGGCTACACCTTC; CDR3 protein: CASSTTGVGGYTF
D gene: TRBD1; clone size: .; J gene: TRBJ2-3; V gene: TRBV29-1; CDR3 DNA: TGCAGCGTTGAGCTTACAGGGGTCACAGATACGCAGTATTTT; CDR3 protein: CSVELTGVTDTQYF
D gene: TRBD2; clone size: .; J gene: TRBJ2-3; V gene: TRBV28; CDR3 DNA: TGTGCCAGCAGTCTAGCGGGCACAGATACGCAGTATTTT; CDR3 protein: CASSLAGTDTQYF
D gene: TRBD1; clone size: .; J gene: TRBJ2-7; V gene: TRBV10-3; CDR3 DNA: TGTGCCATCAGTAACCGACAGGGATCGGACGAGCAGTACTTC; CDR3 protein: CAISNRQGSDEQYF
D gene: .; clone size: .; J gene: TRBJ1-2; V gene: TRBV5-4; CDR3 DNA: TGTGCCAGCAGCTCGGGGGTAGGGGTGAAGAAAGGCTACACCTTC; CDR3 protein: CASSSGVGVKKGYTF
D gene: TRBD1; clone size: .; J gene: TRBJ1-2; V gene: TRBV29-1; CDR3 DNA: TGCAGCGTTAGGACAGGGGGCGGCTATGGCTACACCTTC; CDR3 protein: CSVRTGGGYGYTF
D gene: .; clone size: .; J gene: TRBJ2-5; V gene: TRBV19; CDR3 DNA: TGTGCCAGTACCATCACGGGAAGCCAAGAGACCCAGTACTTC; CDR3 protein: CASTITGSQETQYF
D gene: .; clone size: .; J gene: TRBJ2-2; V gene: TRBV7-8; CDR3 DNA: TGTGCCAGCAGCTTAAGTCACTACTCGAACACCGGGGAGCTGTTTTTT; CDR3 protein: CASSLSHYSNTGELFF
D gene: TRBD2; clone size: .; J gene: TRBJ2-5; V gene: TRBV11-2; CDR3 DNA: TGTGCCAGCAGCTTTGGGACTAGCCAAAGCCAAGAGACTCAGTACTTC; CDR3 protein: CASSFGTSQSQETQYF